The 6 T cell receptor beta chains presented below share a single source sample, sequenced in a study of T cell repertoires in cytomegalovirus infection. TCRdb ran MiXCR on the reads and lists one entry per CDR3 protein. The sample has 740,000 or so distinct CDR3 sequences, 35% seen once. Sequencing was carried out using PBMCs. These receptors all come from a human donor in good health (CMV status not recorded). Some clones in this sample may be carry-over from other donors' samples.

The chain joins TRBV7-4 to TRBJ2-5; D call uncertain. The germline V and J ends were trimmed by 3 bases and 3 bases, with 17 bases remaining between them. CDR1 SGHVT and CDR2 SQSDAQ come from the germline V gene. This CDR3 has 16 amino acids. The CDR3 sequence: CASSFFATSFEETQYF. DNA of the CDR3: TGTGCCAGCAGCTTTTTCGCTACTTCATTCGAAGAGACCCAGTACTTC.

For this clonotype: A clone one base away is much larger, so this may be a read error. This rearrangement joins TRBV7-9 to TRBJ2-3, with 11 positions matching TRBD2. The V segment lost 5 bases and the J segment 5 bases; nucleotides outside the gene matches: 9. The CDR3 extends over 16 amino acids. Looked up from germline, CDR1 is SEHNR and CDR2 is FQNEAQ (reference sequence). The CDR3 is CASSIRLAGNEDTQYF. CDR3 in DNA: TGTGCCAGCAGCATAAGACTAGCGGGAAACGAAGATACGCAGTATTTT.

The V gene is TRBV29-1, the J gene TRBJ1-2; 12 nucleotides align to TRBD1. The CDR3 runs 12 residues. The ends lost 4 bases at V and 7 bases at J; junction bases unmatched: 1. The germline V gene encodes CDR1 SQVTM and CDR2 ANQGSEA. The CDR3 region has the DNA TGCAGCGTTGGGGGACAGGGGGCTGGCTACACCTTC. Protein: CSVGGQGAGYTF.

This clonotype was picked up a small number of times. Its ends do not fully match the called genes, so a read error is possible. The rearrangement links TRBV6-6 to TRBJ1-1; a weak D match, TRBD1 (6 bases). This CDR3 region has 14 residues. The germline CDR1 and CDR2 sequences are MNHNY and SVGAGI (reference sequence). CDR3 protein: CASSYQDRNAEAFF. The CDR3 coding sequence is TGTGCCAGCAGTTATCAAGACAGGAACGCTGAAGCTTTCTTT.

V usage is TRBV6-1 and J usage is TRBJ2-1, with D unclear. The CDR3 spans 13 residues. The V and J ends lost 3 bases and 5 bases respectively, with 8 bases between them. Per germline, CDR1 MNHNS and CDR2 SASEGT. CDR3 DNA: TGTGCCAGCAGTGATACCTTTAACAATGAGCAGTTCTTC. Protein product: CASSDTFNNEQFF.

This clonotype came up many times. CDR3 DNA: TGTGCCAGCAACGACCGGACTCAGCCCCAGCATTTT. Translation gives CASNDRTQPQHF. This chain joins TRBV28 and TRBJ1-5; D remains unclear. The CDR3 has 12 amino acids. Germline V gene lookup returns CDR1 MDHEN and CDR2 SYDVKM. Between the trimmed V and J ends, which lost 7 bases and 6 bases, there was a span of 10 bases. The entire variable domain, with the rest obtained from reference TRBV28 and TRBJ1-5, is as follows: DVKVTQSSRYLVKRTGEKVFLECVQDMDHENMFWYRQDPGLGLRLIYFSYDVKMKEKGDIPEGYSVSREKKERFSLILESASTNQTSMYLCASNDRTQPQHFGDGTRLSIL.